Presented here are 29 T cell receptor beta chains from one specimen sequenced in a study of cytomegalovirus exposure and HLA in healthy donors. The primer mix had 60 Vbeta and 13 Jbeta primers. Sequencing was performed with immunoSEQ multiplex PCR; in TCRdb, only in-frame clones are kept and a portion is missing. The sample contains under 95,000 clones, around 82% of which appear only once. Sequenced: PBMCs. The receptors stem from a male donor in good health and CMV-seronegative.

The rearrangement joins TRBV7-2 to TRBJ1-4; no reliable D call. The V and J ends lost 1 base and 6 bases respectively, with 9 bases between them. The germline V gene has CDR1 SGHTA and CDR2 FQGNSA. The CDR3 length is 14 residues. CDR3 sequence reads: CASSLDSGDEKLFF. In nucleotides, the CDR3 is TGTGCCAGCAGCTTAGACAGCGGGGATGAAAAACTGTTTTTT.

The chain has TRBV7-2 and TRBJ1-1; 10 bases are shared with TRBD1. The CDR3 has 14 amino acids. Germline V lookup: CDR1 SGHTA, CDR2 FQGNSA. Germline trimming cut 4 bases from V and 7 bases from J; bases unmatched to any gene: 6. The CDR3 DNA is TGTGCCAGCAGCTCGCCGACAGGGGGCATTGAAGCTTTCTTT. It translates to CASSSPTGGIEAFF.

The V call is TRBV7-2, the J call TRBJ2-1, with D possibly being TRBD1 (6 bases). The V end lost 5 bases, the J end lost 0 bases, and 11 bases lay between the germline ends. The CDR3 covers 15 residues. CDR1 SGHTA and CDR2 FQGNSA come from the germline V gene. The CDR3 bases are TGTGCCAGCAGCGTACAAGGGGGCTCCTACAATGAGCAGTTCTTC. The encoded protein is CASSVQGGSYNEQFF.

The rearrangement links TRBV6-5 to TRBJ1-1; no firm D call. From germline, CDR1 is MNHEY and CDR2 SVGAGI. V lost 5 bases to trimming and J lost 4 bases, with 11 bases between them. This CDR3 comprises 13 residues. CDR3 in DNA: TGTGCCAGCAGTCGGAGCGGCGGCACTGAAGCTTTCTTT. Amino acids: CASSRSGGTEAFF.

As to this clone: A read error may produce the germline difference seen at one junction end. The V call is TRBV7-9, the J call TRBJ1-2; 7 bases line up with TRBD1. Germline loops: CDR1 SEHNR, CDR2 FQNEAQ (reference sequence). The CDR3 spans 14 residues. In DNA, the CDR3 is TGTTCCAGCAGTATAGGGGGCGGCGGCTATGGCTACACCTTC. The encoded protein is CSSSIGGGGYGYTF.

This clone was found a few times. This rearrangement joins TRBV18 to TRBJ2-5; no firm D call. V lost 3 bases to trimming and J lost 3 bases, with 8 bases between them. Germline V gene data show CDR1 as KGHSH and CDR2 as LQKENI. The CDR3 spans 13 residues. The chain's CDR3 is CASSPMSEETQYF. The CDR3 nucleotides are TGTGCCAGCTCACCGATGAGCGAAGAGACCCAGTACTTC.

The chain joins TRBV27 to TRBJ2-7; a weak D match, TRBD1 (5 bases). This CDR3 spans 13 amino acids. Trimming stripped 5 bases from V and 1 base from J, with 9 bases between. Germline V gene lookup returns CDR1 MNHEY and CDR2 SMNVEV (reference sequence). CDR3 protein: CASSDRSSYEQYF. The CDR3 nucleotides are TGTGCCAGCAGTGACAGATCGTCCTACGAGCAGTACTTC.

The chain recombines TRBV19 with TRBJ1-1; D is uncertain. CDR1 is LNHDA and CDR2 is SQIVND in the germline V gene (reference sequence). The CDR3 length is 15 residues. V lost 5 bases and J 0 bases, leaving 13 bases between the germline ends. The CDR3 protein is CASSPLTRMNTEAFF. The CDR3 nucleotides read TGTGCCAGTAGTCCCCTGACCAGGATGAACACTGAAGCTTTCTTT. The full variable domain, its missing parts supplied by reference TRBV19 and TRBJ1-1, is DGGITQSPKYLFRKEGQNVTLSCEQNLNHDAMYWYRQDPGQGLRLIYYSQIVNDFQKGDIAEGYSVSREKKESFPLTVTSAQKNPTAFYLCASSPLTRMNTEAFFGQGTRLTVV.

The J gene is TRBJ1-2, the V gene TRBV5-1; D unresolved. This CDR3 has 13 residues. Germline assignment: CDR1 SGHRS and CDR2 YFSETQ. Trimming took off 0 bases at V and 6 bases at J, with 9 bases between the two ends. The CDR3 sequence is CASSLGSGDGYTF. As DNA, the CDR3 is TGCGCCAGCAGCTTGGGCAGCGGTGATGGCTACACCTTC.

This chain's CDR3 is CASKKDSYSGNTIYF. The CDR3 DNA reads TGCGCCAGCAAAAAGGACAGCTACTCTGGAAACACCATATATTTT. The chain has TRBV5-1 and TRBJ1-3; perhaps TRBD1 as D (6 bases). V was cut by 6 bases and J by 0 bases, with 13 bases left in between. The CDR3 loop spans 15 amino acids. Germline V gene data show CDR1 as SGHRS and CDR2 as YFSETQ.

The chain combines TRBV5-6 with TRBJ1-6, with 11 bases lining up with TRBD1. Germline CDR1 and CDR2: SGHDT and YYEEEE. The trim removed 2 bases at V and 9 bases at J, leaving 10 bases unmatched. CDR3 length: 17 amino acids. The CDR3 DNA follows: TGTGCCAGCAGCTTAGCATATAAGGGGACAGGGGGTTCACCCCTCCACTTT. Translating gives CASSLAYKGTGGSPLHF.

The chain employs TRBV5-1 and TRBJ2-3; 9 positions match TRBD2. This CDR3 comprises 15 residues. Trimming at V came to 0 bases and at J to 1 base, leaving 0 bases not matched to a gene. Germline CDR1 reads SGHRS; CDR2 reads YFSETQ. The CDR3 sequence is CASSLASGGTDTQYF. Written as DNA, the CDR3 is TGCGCCAGCAGCTTGGCTAGCGGGGGCACAGATACGCAGTATTTT.

The chain recombines TRBV20-1 with TRBJ2-3; 7 nucleotides align to TRBD2. CDR1 and CDR2 (germline): DFQATT, SNEGSKA (reference sequence). V lost 6 bases to trimming and J lost 7 bases; unmatched junction nucleotides: 1. The CDR3 extends over 10 amino acids. DNA for the CDR3: TGCAGTGCACTAGCGAATACGCAGTATTTT. This codes for CSALANTQYF.

The genes are TRBV5-1 and TRBJ1-3, with 10 bases aligning to TRBD1. Germline assignment: CDR1 SGHRS and CDR2 YFSETQ. This CDR3 comprises 17 residues. V lost 2 bases and J lost 0; bases outside the gene matches: 5. The CDR3, as DNA: TGCGCCAGCAGCTTCATCGGACAGGGGGTCTCTGGAAACACCATATATTTT. It encodes CASSFIGQGVSGNTIYF.

The chain has TRBV5-6 and TRBJ2-5, with 7 bases fitting TRBD2. The CDR3 sequence is 14 residues long. Germline V gene sequence: CDR1 SGHDT, CDR2 YYEEEE. J was trimmed by 5 bases and V by 4 bases; bases with no gene match: 8. DNA for the CDR3: TGTGCCAGCAGCCCACGGGGGGTGGTTGAGACCCAGTACTTC. This translates into CASSPRGVVETQYF.

The J gene is TRBJ2-5, the V gene TRBV11-2; TRBD2 aligns across 8 bases. From germline, CDR1 is SGHAT and CDR2 FQNNGV. The V gene end was trimmed by 3 bases and the J gene end by 5 bases; junction bases not matched to a gene: 5. This CDR3 spans 14 amino acids. The CDR3 reads CASSLRGVGETQYF. The CDR3 DNA sequence: TGTGCCAGCAGCTTGCGGGGGGTGGGGGAGACCCAGTACTTC.

The genes are TRBV6-5 and TRBJ1-1; 7 nucleotides match TRBD1. V lost 2 bases, J lost 3 bases, and 3 bases stayed unmatched. CDR3 size: 14 residues. Germline V gene lookup returns CDR1 MNHEY and CDR2 SVGAGI. CDR3 sequence: CASSYRGGHTEAFF. The CDR3 coding sequence is TGTGCCAGCAGTTACCGAGGGGGCCACACTGAAGCTTTCTTT.

The genes are TRBV5-1 and TRBJ2-5; 14 positions match TRBD2. V lost 4 bases and J lost 4; bases outside the gene matches: 3. This CDR3 has 15 residues. Germline loops: CDR1 SGHRS, CDR2 YFSETQ. CDR3 region: CASSPGTSGRETQYF. For the CDR3, the DNA is TGCGCCAGCAGCCCCGGGACTAGCGGGAGAGAGACCCAGTACTTC.

The chain employs TRBV2 and TRBJ1-1; D is possibly TRBD1 (5 bases). Deletions cut 7 bases from V and 1 base from J, with 10 bases between. This CDR3 has 13 amino acids. Germline V gives CDR1 SNHLY, CDR2 FYNNEI. CDR3 sequence reads: CASTKGENTEAFF. The DNA for the CDR3 is TGTGCCAGCACCAAAGGGGAGAACACTGAAGCTTTCTTT.

The chain combines TRBV20-1 with TRBJ2-1; no reliable D call. The germline V gene has CDR1 DFQATT and CDR2 SNEGSKA (reference sequence). This CDR3 is 11 amino acids long. V was trimmed by 0 bases and J by 11 bases, leaving 8 bases between them. The DNA for the CDR3 is TGCAGTGCTAGAGAAACTACGCAGCAGTTCTTC. This gives the protein CSARETTQQFF.

V is TRBV5-6 and J is TRBJ1-5; TRBD1 is a possible D gene (6 bases). Per germline, CDR1 SGHDT and CDR2 YYEEEE. With 2 bases removed from V and 3 bases from J, the gap between germline ends came to 15 bases. This CDR3 has 16 amino acids. The CDR3 DNA sequence: TGTGCCAGCAGCTTTGGTCCAGGGGTATACAATCAGCCCCAGCATTTT. Translation gives CASSFGPGVYNQPQHF. The full variable domain, with the rest looked up from reference TRBV5-6 and TRBJ1-5, is DAGVTQSPTHLIKTRGQQVTLRCSPKSGHDTVSWYQQALGQGPQFIFQYYEEEERQRGNFPDRFSGHQFPNYSSELNVNALLLGDSALYLCASSFGPGVYNQPQHFGDGTRLSIL.

The rearrangement uses TRBV18 and TRBJ2-1; 12 positions match TRBD2. CDR3 length: 15 residues. Germline V lookup: CDR1 KGHSH, CDR2 LQKENI. The junction had 5 bases not matched to a gene; V was cut back by 3 bases and J by 8 bases. The CDR3 reads CASSPGLAGSDEQFF. The CDR3 DNA reads TGTGCCAGCTCACCTGGACTAGCGGGATCGGATGAGCAGTTCTTC.

The chain joins TRBV29-1 to TRBJ1-1; TRBD1 matches at 10 bases. Germline V gene lookup returns CDR1 SQVTM and CDR2 ANQGSEA. The CDR3 has 15 residues. The junction had 8 bases not matched to a gene; V was cut back by 4 bases and J by 3 bases. CDR3 nucleotide sequence: TGCAGCGTTGCGGGGGGGACAGGGGTCCACACTGAAGCTTTCTTT. This encodes CSVAGGTGVHTEAFF.

The chain joins TRBV30 to TRBJ1-2, with TRBD1 matching over 7 bases. This CDR3 has 12 residues. V trimming: 2 bases; J trimming: 13 bases; junction bases outside the gene matches: 10. Germline V gene data show CDR1 as GTSNPN and CDR2 as SVGIG (reference sequence). The chain's CDR3 is CAWSPRTGMSTF. In nucleotides, the CDR3 is TGTGCCTGGAGTCCCCGGACAGGAATGAGCACCTTC.

The CDR3 region is CASSFLGDYEQYF. The CDR3, as DNA: TGTGCCAGCAGCTTTCTAGGAGACTACGAGCAGTACTTC. The chain recombines TRBV5-8 with TRBJ2-5; D ambiguous. The tail of the sequence fits TRBJ2-7 better, so the J call may be wrong. The CDR3 extends over 13 amino acids. Germline V CDR1 and CDR2: SGHTS, YDEGEE.

The chain is built from TRBV7-9 and TRBJ2-5, with a tentative D call TRBD1 (6 bases). Trimming left V 0 bases short and J 2 bases short, with 7 bases between. The CDR3 runs 14 residues. The germline CDR1 and CDR2 sequences are SEHNR and FQNEAQ (reference sequence). The CDR3 nucleotides read TGTGCCAGCAGCTTAGCCACAGGGCAAGAGACCCAGTACTTC. This gives the protein CASSLATGQETQYF.

V gene TRBV20-1 combines with J gene TRBJ1-1, with 7 bases that match TRBD1. CDR3 length: 11 amino acids. Trimming at V came to 0 bases and at J to 8 bases, leaving 0 bases not matched to a gene. In germline, CDR1 is DFQATT, CDR2 SNEGSKA (reference sequence). The CDR3 DNA reads TGCAGTGCTAGAGAGGACAGGGAAGCTTTCTTT. Protein: CSAREDREAFF.

The J gene is TRBJ2-5, the V gene TRBV6-6; 10 nucleotides match TRBD1. This CDR3 contains 14 residues. Looked up from germline, CDR1 is MNHNY and CDR2 is SVGAGI (reference sequence). J gave up 5 bases and V 7 bases, and 7 bases lay outside the gene matches. The CDR3 is CASNRQGAWETQYF. As DNA, the CDR3 is TGTGCCAGCAATCGACAGGGGGCTTGGGAGACCCAGTACTTC.

J is TRBJ2-3 and V is TRBV4-3, with TRBD1 as a possible D gene (6 bases). The CDR3 is 15 residues long. The germline V and J ends were trimmed by 1 base and 2 bases, with 10 bases remaining between them. Germline V gene lookup returns CDR1 LGHNA and CDR2 YSLEER. CDR3 region: CASSQGVGATDTQYF. DNA of the CDR3: TGCGCCAGCAGCCAAGGGGTGGGGGCCACAGATACGCAGTATTTT.